What follows is one T cell receptor beta chain and its context. The antigen remains unidentified. The record originates from a study of T-cell reconstitution after alpha-beta-depleted transplantation in children. This CDR3 spans 16 amino acids. CDR1 and CDR2 (germline): SGHAT, FQNNGV. The V segment lost 5 bases and the J segment 7 bases; nucleotides outside the gene matches: 12. Unique molecular identifiers were used to barcode this TCRbeta library. TCRdb reprocessed the PCR reads with MiXCR, giving one entry per CDR3 protein. The data contain around 250,000 distinct CDR3 sequences, roughly a quarter of them seen just once; the ten biggest clones take up about 2.6%. Study results and limitations: T-cell counts and diversity were attributed mostly to newly produced T cells one year after transplant. Some patients' high day-60 TCRbeta diversity was traced to surviving recipient T cells and thymic progenitors. As was reported, about two months after transplant, alpha-beta T cells came from several hundred expanded graft clones.

The sequencing used PBMCs, collected before TCRalphabeta/CD19-depleted stem cell transplant. The J gene is TRBJ2-1, the V gene TRBV11-2, with TRBD2 matching 9 bases. This clonotype was obtained from a girl aged 2-10 years with Fanconi anemia, due to receive a stem cell transplant. CDR3 loop: CASSLHIAGVGNEQFF. The CDR3 bases are TGTGCCAGCAGCCTTCATATAGCGGGAGTTGGAAATGAGCAGTTCTTC.